The 13 T cell receptor beta chains given below trace back to one sample, sequenced in a study of blood T cell repertoires in COVID-19. Generated by immunoSEQ multiplex PCR, the TCRdb table keeps only in-frame clones and is missing some. The sample shows 390,000 or so clones, about 87% of them seen only once. Sequenced: peripheral blood. The source of these receptors is a woman aged 25 to 39 with COVID-19, enrolled during active disease.

CDR3 region: CASSFSGRDNEQFF. In nucleotides, the CDR3 is TGCGCCAGCAGCTTTAGCGGGAGAGACAATGAGCAGTTCTTC. The gene calls are TRBV5-1 and TRBJ2-1, with TRBD2 matching 9 bases. Trimming at V came to 2 bases and at J to 5 bases, leaving 2 bases not matched to a gene. CDR3 size: 14 residues. From germline, CDR1 is SGHRS and CDR2 YFSETQ.

V is TRBV24-1 and J is TRBJ2-1; a possible D gene is TRBD2 (6 bases). This CDR3 spans 18 amino acids. V lost 4 bases and J lost 3, with 21 bases in between. CDR1 and CDR2 from the germline V gene are KGHDR and SFDVKD. CDR3 loop: CATSEAPGQGGDYNEQFF. In nucleotides, the CDR3 is TGTGCCACCAGTGAAGCTCCGGGGCAAGGAGGGGACTACAATGAGCAGTTCTTC.

The chain has TRBV6-5 and TRBJ1-2, with 10 nucleotides matching TRBD1. Germline CDR1 is MNHEY and CDR2 is SVGAGI. The CDR3 length is 15 residues. J lost 6 bases, V lost 0 bases, and 4 bases had no gene match. The CDR3 spells CASSYSTGGIDGYTF. For the CDR3, the DNA is TGTGCCAGCAGTTACTCGACAGGGGGCATAGATGGCTACACCTTC.

The genes are TRBV6-5 and TRBJ2-1, with 7 bases lining up with TRBD2. V lost 10 bases and J lost 6; bases outside the gene matches: 6. CDR1 is MNHEY and CDR2 is SVGAGI in the germline V gene. This CDR3 comprises 12 residues. The CDR3 spells CAIQGLPNEQFF. The CDR3 bases are TGTGCCATCCAGGGACTACCCAATGAGCAGTTCTTC.

The genes are TRBV4-2 and TRBJ2-2; 7 bases align to TRBD2. V lost 1 base, J lost 2 bases, and 4 bases stayed unmatched. In germline, CDR1 is LGHNA, CDR2 YNFKEQ. There are 16 residues in the CDR3. CDR3: CASSQVAAGNTGELFF. The CDR3 coding sequence is TGTGCCAGCAGCCAAGTTGCAGCGGGAAACACCGGGGAGCTGTTTTTT.

A single count supports this clone. The gene calls are TRBV4-1 and TRBJ2-2; D ambiguous. Between the trimmed V and J ends, which lost 0 bases and 0 bases, there was a span of 14 bases. Germline loops: CDR1 MGHRA, CDR2 YSYEKL. CDR3 size: 18 residues. CDR3 DNA: TGCGCCAGCAGCCAAGAACCCCGCGTAGCAGCGAACACCGGGGAGCTGTTTTTT. Its protein product is CASSQEPRVAANTGELFF.

V gene TRBV25-1 combines with J gene TRBJ2-7, with TRBD2 matching over 16 bases. CDR1 and CDR2 from the germline V gene are MGHDK and SYGVNS. The CDR3 extends over 16 amino acids. V shed 3 bases and J 3 bases; nucleotides not matched to a gene: 2. This chain's CDR3 is CASSDGTSGRVYEQYF. CDR3 in DNA: TGTGCCAGCAGTGACGGGACTAGCGGGAGGGTCTACGAGCAGTACTTC.

This clone was counted a single time. The chain carries TRBV28 and TRBJ2-1; 9 nucleotides match TRBD2. Germline V gives CDR1 MDHEN, CDR2 SYDVKM. J gave up 1 base and V 4 bases, and 17 bases lay outside the gene matches. This CDR3 is built from 20 residues. The CDR3 DNA reads TGTGCCAGCAGTTCCACTCATCCGACAGAGACTAGCGGATCCTACAATGAGCAGTTCTTC. Residues: CASSSTHPTETSGSYNEQFF. Full variable domain (missing parts from reference TRBV28 and TRBJ2-1): DVKVTQSSRYLVKRTGEKVFLECVQDMDHENMFWYRQDPGLGLRLIYFSYDVKMKEKGDIPEGYSVSREKKERFSLILESASTNQTSMYLCASSSTHPTETSGSYNEQFFGPGTRLTVL.

V is TRBV9 and J is TRBJ2-2, with a tentative D call TRBD1 (6 bases). The CDR3 covers 15 residues. Trimming took off 0 bases at V and 6 bases at J, with 12 bases between the two ends. Germline V gene sequence: CDR1 SGDLS, CDR2 YYNGEE. The CDR3 sequence is CASSVGPQGSGELFF. In DNA, the CDR3 is TGTGCCAGCAGCGTAGGACCCCAGGGGTCCGGGGAGCTGTTTTTT.

The rearrangement links TRBV7-9 to TRBJ2-7; 7 nucleotides line up with TRBD1. From germline, CDR1 is SEHNR and CDR2 FQNEAQ (reference sequence). The V segment lost 7 bases and the J segment 5 bases; nucleotides outside the gene matches: 20. The CDR3 totals 17 residues. The chain's CDR3 is CASTPTNLQGMVDEQYF. The CDR3 DNA reads TGTGCCAGCACCCCGACTAATTTACAGGGGATGGTGGACGAGCAGTACTTC. The variable domain in full, completed from reference TRBV7-9 and TRBJ2-7, reads DTGVSQNPRHKITKRGQNVTFRCDPISEHNRLYWYRQTLGQGPEFLTYFQNEAQLEKSRLLSDRFSAERPKGSFSTLEIQRTEQGDSAMYLCASTPTNLQGMVDEQYFGPGTRLTVT.

V is TRBV3-1 (or the pseudogene TRBV3-2) and J is TRBJ1-4; unclear D gene. Between the trimmed V and J ends, which lost 3 bases and 2 bases, there was a span of 10 bases. Germline V gives CDR1 LGHDT, CDR2 YNNKEL (reference sequence). The CDR3 spans 15 residues. CDR3 amino acids: CASSHAAATNEKLFF. The CDR3 region has the DNA TGTGCCAGCAGCCATGCGGCAGCCACTAATGAAAAACTGTTTTTT.

This chain joins TRBV27 and TRBJ2-1; D remains ambiguous. Deletions cut 3 bases from V and 5 bases from J, with 11 bases between. Germline assignment: CDR1 MNHEY and CDR2 SMNVEV (reference sequence). The CDR3 is 14 amino acids. Written as DNA, the CDR3 is TGTGCCAGCAGTTTCCGGCGGCGGCACAATGAGCAGTTCTTC. This sequence encodes CASSFRRRHNEQFF.

The CDR3 coding sequence is TGTGCCAGCAGTCCGCCCGGGGTACGTAATTCACCCCTCCACTTT. This codes for CASSPPGVRNSPLHF. The genes are TRBV25-1 and TRBJ1-6; D gene uncertain. V gave up 5 bases and J gave up 6 bases, with 14 bases separating them. This CDR3 spans 15 amino acids. The germline gives CDR1 MGHDK, CDR2 SYGVNS.